The rows below give T cell receptor beta chains drawn from one sample of a study of blood T cell repertoires in COVID-19. Method: immunoSEQ multiplex PCR; TCRdb's copy keeps in-frame clones and lacks some. In the table there are about 350,000 clones, more than 75% of which are singletons. Sequenced input: peripheral blood. The origin of the receptors is a woman between 18 and 29 years old who had recovered from COVID-19. Both conserved end residues are part of each CDR3. D genes are given only for firm matches.

v_call	j_call	d_call	cdr3_aa	cdr3_nt
TRBV30	TRBJ1-5	NA	CAWSVLGGAGQPQHF	TGTGCCTGGAGTGTACTAGGAGGGGCTGGACAGCCCCAGCATTTT
TRBV6-2/TRBV6-3	TRBJ1-6	TRBD1	CASSSSPDRADNSPLHF	TGTGCCAGCAGTTCCTCCCCGGACAGGGCGGATAATTCACCCCTCCACTTT
TRBV9	TRBJ1-2	NA	CASRLDRNGYTF	TGTGCCAGCAGATTGGACAGAAATGGCTACACCTTC
TRBV9	TRBJ2-4	NA	CASSPRESGNIQYF	TGTGCCAGCAGCCCACGGGAGTCAGGAAACATTCAGTACTTC
TRBV10-2	TRBJ2-5	TRBD2	CASSEGGRASYQETQYF	TGCGCCAGCAGTGAAGGCGGGAGGGCCTCGTACCAAGAGACCCAGTACTTC
TRBV25-1	TRBJ2-3	NA	CASSESTSWDTQYF	TGTGCCAGCAGTGAATCCACTAGCTGGGATACGCAGTATTTT
TRBV7-9	TRBJ1-2	TRBD1	CASSAHPGQVVYGYTF	TGTGCCAGCAGCGCCCACCCGGGACAGGTTGTCTATGGCTACACCTTC
TRBV15	TRBJ1-5	NA	CATSREGLDQPQHF	TGTGCCACCAGCAGGGAGGGACTTGATCAGCCCCAGCATTTT
TRBV15	TRBJ2-3	NA	CATSFRWGPLDTQYF	TGTGCCACCAGCTTCCGGTGGGGGCCTTTAGATACGCAGTATTTT
TRBV20-1	TRBJ2-3	NA	CSAPSPDTQYF	TGCAGTGCACCTAGTCCAGATACGCAGTATTTT
TRBV27	TRBJ2-3	TRBD2	CASSLTSGISTDTQYF	TGTGCCAGCAGCTTGACTAGCGGTATTAGCACAGATACGCAGTATTTT
TRBV19	TRBJ1-2	NA	CASRLTGVDYGYTF	TGTGCCAGTAGACTAACGGGAGTCGACTATGGCTACACCTTC
TRBV5-6	TRBJ2-1	TRBD2	CASSLYASGRVNEQFF	TGTGCCAGCAGCTTGTATGCTAGCGGGAGGGTCAATGAGCAGTTCTTC
TRBV29-1	TRBJ2-2	TRBD2	CSVEDMTSGRSPGELFF	TGCAGCGTTGAAGACATGACTAGCGGAAGGAGCCCCGGGGAGCTGTTTTTT
TRBV5-8	TRBJ2-1	TRBD1	CASSRTGYEQFF	TGTGCCAGCAGCCGGACAGGGTATGAGCAGTTCTTC